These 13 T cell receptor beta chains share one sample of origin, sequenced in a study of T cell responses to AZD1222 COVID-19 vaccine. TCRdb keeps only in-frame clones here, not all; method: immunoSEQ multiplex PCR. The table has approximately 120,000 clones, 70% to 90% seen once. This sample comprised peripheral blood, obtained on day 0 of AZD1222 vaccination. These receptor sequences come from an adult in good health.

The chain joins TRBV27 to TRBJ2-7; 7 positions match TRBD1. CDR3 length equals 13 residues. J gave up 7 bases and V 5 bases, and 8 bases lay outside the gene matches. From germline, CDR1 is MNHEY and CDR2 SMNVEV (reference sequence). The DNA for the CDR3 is TGTGCCAGCAGTCTCTCGGGACAGACGGAGCAGTACTTC. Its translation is CASSLSGQTEQYF.

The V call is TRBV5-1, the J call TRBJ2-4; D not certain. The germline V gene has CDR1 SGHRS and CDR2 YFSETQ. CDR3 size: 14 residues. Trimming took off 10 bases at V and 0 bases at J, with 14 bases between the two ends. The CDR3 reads CAPAPDLAKNIQYF. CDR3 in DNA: TGCGCCCCCGCACCGGATCTAGCCAAAAACATTCAGTACTTC. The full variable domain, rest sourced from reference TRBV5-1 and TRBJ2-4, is KAGVTQTPRYLIKTRGQQVTLSCSPISGHRSVSWYQQTPGQGLQFLFEYFSETQRNKGNFPGRFSGRQFSNSRSEMNVSTLELGDSALYLCAPAPDLAKNIQYFGAGTRLSVL.

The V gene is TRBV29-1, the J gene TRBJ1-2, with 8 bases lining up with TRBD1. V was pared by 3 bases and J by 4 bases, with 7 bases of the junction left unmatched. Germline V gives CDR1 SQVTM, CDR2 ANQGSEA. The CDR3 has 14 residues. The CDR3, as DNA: TGCAGCGTTGACCAGGGGGCTTTATCCTATGGCTACACCTTC. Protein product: CSVDQGALSYGYTF.

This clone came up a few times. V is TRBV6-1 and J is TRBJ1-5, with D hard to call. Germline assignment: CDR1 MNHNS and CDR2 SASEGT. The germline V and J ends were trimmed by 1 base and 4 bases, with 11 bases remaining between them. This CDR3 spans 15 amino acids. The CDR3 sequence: CASSEVLRPNQPQHF. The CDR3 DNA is TGTGCCAGCAGTGAAGTCCTAAGGCCTAATCAGCCCCAGCATTTT.

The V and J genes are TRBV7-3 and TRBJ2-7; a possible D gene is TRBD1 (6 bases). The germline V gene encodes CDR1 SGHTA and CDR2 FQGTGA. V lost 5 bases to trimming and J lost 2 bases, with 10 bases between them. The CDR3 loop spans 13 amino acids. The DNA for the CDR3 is TGTGCCAGCAGCCGCCGGGACACCTACGAGCAGTACTTC. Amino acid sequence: CASSRRDTYEQYF.

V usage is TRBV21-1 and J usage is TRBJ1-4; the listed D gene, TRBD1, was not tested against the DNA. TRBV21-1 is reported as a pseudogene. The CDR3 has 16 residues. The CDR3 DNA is TGTGCCAGCAGCACGTCACAGGACAGGGGAGGTGAAAAACTGTTTTTT. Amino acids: CASSTSQDRGGEKLFF.

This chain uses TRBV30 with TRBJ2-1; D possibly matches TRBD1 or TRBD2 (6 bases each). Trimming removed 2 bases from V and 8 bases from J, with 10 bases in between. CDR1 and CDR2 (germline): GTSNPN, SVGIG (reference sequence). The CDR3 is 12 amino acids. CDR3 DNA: TGTGCCTGGAGTCCCGGGGGCTATGAGCAGTTCTTC. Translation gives CAWSPGGYEQFF.

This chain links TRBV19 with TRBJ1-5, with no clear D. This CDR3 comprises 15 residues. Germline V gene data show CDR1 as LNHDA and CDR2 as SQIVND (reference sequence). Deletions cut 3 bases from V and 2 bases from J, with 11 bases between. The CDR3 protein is CASSMTRRGNQPQHF. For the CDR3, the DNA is TGTGCCAGTAGTATGACCCGGCGGGGCAATCAGCCCCAGCATTTT.

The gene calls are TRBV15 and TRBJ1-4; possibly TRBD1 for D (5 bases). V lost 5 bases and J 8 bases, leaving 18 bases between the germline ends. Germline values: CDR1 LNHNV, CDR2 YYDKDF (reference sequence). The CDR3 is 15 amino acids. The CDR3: CATSGQVAGTEKLFF. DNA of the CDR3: TGTGCCACCAGCGGCCAAGTGGCCGGGACCGAAAAACTGTTTTTT.

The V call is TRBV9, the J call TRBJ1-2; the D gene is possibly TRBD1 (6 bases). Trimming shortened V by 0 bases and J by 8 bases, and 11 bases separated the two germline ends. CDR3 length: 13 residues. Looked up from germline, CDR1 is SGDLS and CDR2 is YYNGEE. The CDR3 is CASSVGGTRGYTF. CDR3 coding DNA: TGTGCCAGCAGCGTAGGCGGGACAAGAGGCTACACCTTC.

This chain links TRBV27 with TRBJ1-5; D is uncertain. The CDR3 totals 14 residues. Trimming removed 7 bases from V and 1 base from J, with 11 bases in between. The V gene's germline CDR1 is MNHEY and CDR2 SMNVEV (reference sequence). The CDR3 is CASMRMGSNQPQHF. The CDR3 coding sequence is TGTGCCAGCATGAGGATGGGGAGCAATCAGCCCCAGCATTTT.

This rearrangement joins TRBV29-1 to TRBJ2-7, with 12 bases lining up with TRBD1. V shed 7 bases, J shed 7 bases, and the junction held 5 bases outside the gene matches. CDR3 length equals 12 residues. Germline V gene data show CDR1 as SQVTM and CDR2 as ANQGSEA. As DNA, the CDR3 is TGCAGCGCGGGACAGGGGGCAGGGGAGCAGTACTTC. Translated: CSAGQGAGEQYF.

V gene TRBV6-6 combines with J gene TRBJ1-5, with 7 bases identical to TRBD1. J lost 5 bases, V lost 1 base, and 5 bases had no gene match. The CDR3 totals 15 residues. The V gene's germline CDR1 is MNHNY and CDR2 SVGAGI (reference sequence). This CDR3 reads CASSYFRQGYQPQHF. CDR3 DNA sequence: TGTGCCAGCAGTTACTTTCGACAGGGTTATCAGCCCCAGCATTTT.